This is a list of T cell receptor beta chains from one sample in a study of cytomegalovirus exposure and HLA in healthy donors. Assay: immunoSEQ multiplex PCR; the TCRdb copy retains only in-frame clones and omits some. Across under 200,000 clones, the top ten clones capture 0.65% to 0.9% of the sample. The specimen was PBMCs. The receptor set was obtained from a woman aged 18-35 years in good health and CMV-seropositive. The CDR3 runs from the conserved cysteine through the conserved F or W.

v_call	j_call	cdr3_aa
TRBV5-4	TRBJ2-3	CASSSQGGSTDTQYF
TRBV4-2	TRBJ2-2	CASSHQTSGGAPGELFF
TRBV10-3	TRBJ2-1	CAISGGSGSNYNEQFF
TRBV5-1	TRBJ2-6	CASSWEGPGANVLTF
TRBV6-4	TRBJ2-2	CASSSNRDGELFF
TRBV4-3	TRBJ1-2	CASSQILGQANYGYTF
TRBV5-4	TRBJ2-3	CASSRPPGGGSITDTQYF
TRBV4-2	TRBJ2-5	CASSQEVAGGPKETQYF
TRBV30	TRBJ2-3	CAWSVHGTSTDTQYF
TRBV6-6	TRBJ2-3	CASSSTSGRALDTQYF
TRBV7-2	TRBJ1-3	CASSFAGAPNTIYF
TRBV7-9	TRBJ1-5	CASSLDTSNQPQHF
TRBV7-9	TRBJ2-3	CASSLAGTRLLTDTQYF
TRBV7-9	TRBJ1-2	CASSQGTGYYGYTF
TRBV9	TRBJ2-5	CASSVSGTSTETQYF
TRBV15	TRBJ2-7	CATSRGASWDYEQYF
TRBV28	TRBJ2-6	CASNSGANVLTF
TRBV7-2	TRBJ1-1	CASSLGPTGGATEAFF
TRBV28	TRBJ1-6	CASSPSGFGYNSPLHF
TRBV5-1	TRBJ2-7	CASSLASGSSYEQYF
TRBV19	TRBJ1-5	CASSTGGEGQPQHF
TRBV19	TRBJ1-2	CASSIVVHGQGDGYTF
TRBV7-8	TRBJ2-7	CASSPNAGPYEQYF
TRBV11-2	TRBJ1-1	CASSLLTLQVMNTEAFF
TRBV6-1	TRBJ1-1	CASSDSAGIMNTEAFF
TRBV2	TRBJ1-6	CASDGERSPLHF
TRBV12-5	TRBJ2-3	CASGSGTGTSTDTQYF
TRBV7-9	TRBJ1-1	CASSLAGTKNTEAFF
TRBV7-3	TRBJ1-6	CASSSGGGTTGSPLHF
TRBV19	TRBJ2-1	CASSRLAGENEQFF
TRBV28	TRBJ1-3	CASSFPGLSSGNTIYF
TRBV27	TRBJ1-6	CASRLDRDNSPLHF
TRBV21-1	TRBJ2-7	CASSKGKGSIPGTGSAEQYF
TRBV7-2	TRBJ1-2	CASSTSGFGYTF
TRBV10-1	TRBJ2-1	CASSPPGLAFNEQFF
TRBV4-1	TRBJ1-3	CASSQDSYSGNTIYF
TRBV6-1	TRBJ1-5	CASNHRVSGNQPQHF
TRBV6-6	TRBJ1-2	CASRLLQGTYGYTF
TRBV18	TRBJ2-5	CASSPPRTSALQETQYF
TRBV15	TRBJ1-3	CATSRRVSSGNTIYF
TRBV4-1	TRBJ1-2	CASSQAGQLAYGYTF
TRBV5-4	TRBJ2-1	CASSLRGEQFF
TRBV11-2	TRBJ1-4	CASSLDRGATNEKLFF
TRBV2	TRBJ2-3	CASSESAGGQHTQYF
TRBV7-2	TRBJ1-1	CASSFTGLGTEAFF
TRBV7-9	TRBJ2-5	CASSVTSGGSQETQYF
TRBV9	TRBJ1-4	CASSVAWGDEKLFF
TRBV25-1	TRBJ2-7	CASSRGSPYEQYF
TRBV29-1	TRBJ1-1	CSSRTGPWGTEAFF
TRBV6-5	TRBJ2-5	CASSSGETQYF
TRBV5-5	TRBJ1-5	CASSPYVARGQPQHF
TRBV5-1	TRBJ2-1	CASSLGGQGSDEQFF
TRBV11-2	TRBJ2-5	CASSLRAGARETQYF
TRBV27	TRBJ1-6	CASSLYRPGTNSPLHF
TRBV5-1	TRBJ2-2	CASSSWTGGVRRTGELFF
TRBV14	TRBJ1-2	CASSQRTGVANYGYTF
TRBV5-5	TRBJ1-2	CASSLAYENGYTF
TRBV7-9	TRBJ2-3	CAGSLGTDLTDTQYF
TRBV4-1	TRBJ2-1	CASSQTGGVYNEQFF